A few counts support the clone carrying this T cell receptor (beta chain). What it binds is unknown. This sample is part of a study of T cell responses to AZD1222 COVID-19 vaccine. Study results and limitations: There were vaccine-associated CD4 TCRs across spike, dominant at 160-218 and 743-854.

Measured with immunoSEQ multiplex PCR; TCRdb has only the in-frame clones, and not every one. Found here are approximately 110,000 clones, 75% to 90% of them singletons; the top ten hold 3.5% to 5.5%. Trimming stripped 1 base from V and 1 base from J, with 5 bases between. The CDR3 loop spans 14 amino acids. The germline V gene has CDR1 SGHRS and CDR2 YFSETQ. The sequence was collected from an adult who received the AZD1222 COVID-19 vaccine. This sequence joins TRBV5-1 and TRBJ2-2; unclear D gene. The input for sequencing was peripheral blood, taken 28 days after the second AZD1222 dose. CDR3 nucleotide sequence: TGCGCCAGCAGCTTGACAGAGAACACCGGGGAGCTGTTTTTT. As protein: CASSLTENTGELFF.